This T cell receptor beta chain was identified in a study of post-analysis software for immune sequencing data. This clonotype was recorded many times. No antigen is known for it. The CDR3 is made up of 14 amino acids. Germline CDR1 SEHNR, CDR2 FQNEAQ (reference sequence). Between the trimmed V and J ends, which lost 5 bases and 5 bases, there was a span of 16 bases. Unique molecular identifiers were carried by the TCR beta cDNA libraries. TCRdb redid the calling of the PCR reads with MiXCR, one entry per CDR3 protein. The sample holds approximately 150,000 distinct CDR3 sequences, around 28% seen once. General study findings and limits: Four to six TRBV segments appeared more often in patients than in controls, and TRBV5-6, TRBV5-1 and TRBV20-1 were among these. Same-batch samples co-clustered strongly by F measure.

Sequenced material: blood. This clonotype was sampled from a girl under 18 with multiple sclerosis. The rearrangement uses TRBV7-9 and TRBJ2-7; D not certain. The CDR3 coding sequence is TGTGCCAGCAGCCCCTTGGCTCCGGTCCACGAGCAGTACTTC. Translating gives CASSPLAPVHEQYF.